This T cell receptor beta chain was recorded in a study of blood T cell repertoires in COVID-19. Study-level information: Acute and convalescent COVID-19 samples came from the United States, Italy and Spain. In each case, the material was cDNA or gDNA derived from T cells, B-cell-depleted T cells, or PBMCs.

Patients at the Seattle site were enrolled during active infection and followed longitudinally. The CDR3 runs 15 residues. Germline V gene data show CDR1 as SGHTA and CDR2 as FQGNSA. V gave up 2 bases and J gave up 3 bases, with 13 bases separating them. Authors' data handling: Estimation of nucleated cell counts relied on the amplification of reference gene primers. Sequencing was performed with immunoSEQ multiplex PCR; in TCRdb, only in-frame clones are kept and a portion is missing. The D gene and trimming were derived from the DNA, and the V and J assignments and clone size from that table. The sample consists of approximately 230,000 clones, about 87% of them appearing once.

This chain connects TRBV7-2 to TRBJ1-2, with D perhaps TRBD1 (6 bases). The sequencing input was peripheral blood. This receptor was taken from a woman younger than 45 with COVID-19, enrolled during active disease. DNA of the CDR3: TGTGCCAGCAGCTTAAGGGGGGGCTCGGACTATGGCTACACCTTC. Its translation is CASSLRGGSDYGYTF.